The 27 T cell receptor beta chains below were found in one sample sequenced in a study of T cells in Graves' hyperthyroidism and ophthalmopathy. Authors of the study amplified TCR beta CDR3 regions from RNA transcripts. Using the HTBI primer set, a first-round RT-PCR was run on the TCR CDR3. A single record per CDR3 protein comes from TCRdb applying MiXCR to the multiplex PCR reads. The table shows a few hundred thousand distinct CDR3 sequences, with less than 20% occurring only once. The sample was blood. These receptors came from a man between 18 and 29 years old with Graves' ophthalmopathy.

This clonotype was picked up many times. The chain's CDR3 is CASSFGETGELFF. The CDR3 bases are TGTGCCAGCAGTTTTGGCGAGACCGGGGAGCTGTTTTTT. This chain connects TRBV12-3 or TRBV12-4 to TRBJ2-2; D is unclear. The V and J ends lost 3 bases and 5 bases respectively, with 7 bases between them. The CDR3 extends over 13 amino acids.

Many counts were recorded for this clonotype. This chain links TRBV12-3 or TRBV12-4 with TRBJ2-5; D remains unclear. The length of the CDR3 is 14 residues. V was cut by 0 bases and J by 4 bases, with 9 bases left in between. The CDR3 loop reads CASSLAGIRETQYF. For the CDR3, the DNA is TGTGCCAGCAGTTTAGCGGGAATCCGAGAGACCCAGTACTTC.

This clonotype was detected many times. The chain is built from TRBV7-3 and TRBJ2-3, with TRBD2 identical over 9 bases. CDR3 length equals 15 residues. Germline V gene sequence: CDR1 SGHTA, CDR2 FQGTGA. The junction had 3 bases not matched to a gene; V was cut back by 5 bases and J by 0 bases. As DNA, the CDR3 is TGTGCCAGCAGCATCAGCGGGGGGAGCACAGATACGCAGTATTTT. Its protein is CASSISGGSTDTQYF.

In this sample, this clonotype turned up many times. The CDR3 spells CASSGGPTGGNQPQHF. The CDR3 nucleotides read TGTGCCAGCAGTGGGGGGCCGACAGGGGGCAATCAGCCCCAGCATTTT. The chain recombines TRBV2 with TRBJ1-5, with 8 bases identical to TRBD1. The CDR3 runs to 16 residues. The germline CDR1 and CDR2 sequences are SNHLY and FYNNEI. The V gene end was trimmed by 4 bases and the J gene end by 2 bases; junction bases not matched to a gene: 7.

This clonotype has a count of ten or more. This chain joins TRBV29-1 and TRBJ1-2, with 9 bases lining up with TRBD1. The trim removed 6 bases at V and 5 bases at J, leaving 1 base unmatched. The CDR3 has 11 amino acids. The germline gives CDR1 SQVTM, CDR2 ANQGSEA. The CDR3 DNA sequence: TGCAGCGTCGACAGGGGGTATGGCTACACCTTC. Its protein product is CSVDRGYGYTF. The full variable domain, rest sourced from reference TRBV29-1 and TRBJ1-2, is SAVISQKPSRDICQRGTSLTIQCQVDSQVTMMFWYRQQPGQSLTLIATANQGSEATYESGFVIDKFPISRPNLTFSTLTVSNMSPEDSSIYLCSVDRGYGYTFGSGTRLTVV.

This chain links TRBV18 with TRBJ1-3; weak D call: TRBD1 (5 bases). CDR1 KGHSH and CDR2 LQKENI come from the germline V gene. V was clipped by 5 bases and J by 6 bases, with 17 bases between them. The CDR3 totals 15 residues. CDR3 DNA: TGTGCCAGCTCAGCACTGGGCCAGGGCCCAAACACCATATATTTT. Translation gives CASSALGQGPNTIYF.

This clonotype was seen repeatedly, ten times or more. The V gene is TRBV18, the J gene TRBJ2-7; TRBD1 is a possible D gene (6 bases). Germline V lookup: CDR1 KGHSH, CDR2 LQKENI. This CDR3 region has 15 residues. V lost 3 bases to trimming and J lost 2 bases, with 14 bases between them. The CDR3 loop reads CASSPPGVPAYEQYF. The CDR3 DNA follows: TGTGCCAGCTCACCCCCAGGGGTGCCCGCCTACGAGCAGTACTTC.

This clonotype has only one observation. The genes are TRBV24-1 and TRBJ2-3; D is unresolved. The CDR3 contains 13 residues. Germline lookup yields CDR1 KGHDR and CDR2 SFDVKD. Trimming removed 1 base from V and 4 bases from J, with 5 bases in between. The CDR3 DNA sequence: TGTGCCACCAGTGATTTTGTGGCAGATACGCAGTATTTT. The encoded protein is CATSDFVADTQYF.

At least ten counts were recorded for this clonotype. This chain joins TRBV7-9 and TRBJ2-1, with a tentative D call TRBD2 (5 bases). The CDR3 is made up of 15 amino acids. V lost 4 bases and J lost 3, with 13 bases in between. Germline CDR1 is SEHNR and CDR2 is FQNEAQ (reference sequence). The chain's CDR3 is CASSSDERNYNEQFF. For the CDR3, the DNA is TGTGCCAGCAGCTCGGACGAGCGGAACTACAATGAGCAGTTCTTC.

The chain uses TRBV7-8 and TRBJ1-2, with unresolved D. CDR1 is SGHVS, CDR2 FQNEAQ, per germline. V was trimmed by 3 bases and J by 4 bases, leaving 18 bases between them. The CDR3 is made up of 16 amino acids. The CDR3 protein is CASSFEAATNLYGYTF. In DNA form, the CDR3 reads TGTGCCAGCAGCTTTGAAGCAGCCACGAACCTCTATGGCTACACCTTC.

This chain uses TRBV9 with TRBJ2-1, with TRBD1 matching over 7 bases. J lost 8 bases, V lost 3 bases, and 14 bases had no gene match. The CDR3 has 16 amino acids. Per the germline V gene, CDR1 is SGDLS and CDR2 is YYNGEE. The CDR3 DNA sequence: TGTGCCAGCAGCGACCAGGGGACAGTCCGCGTCGATGAGCAGTTCTTC. Its translation is CASSDQGTVRVDEQFF.

This clonotype came up many times. This rearrangement joins TRBV7-3 to TRBJ2-3; 7 nucleotides line up with TRBD1. The CDR3 length is 16 residues. The germline V gene has CDR1 SGHTA and CDR2 FQGTGA. Trimming took 2 bases from V and 1 from J; bases not matched to a gene: 6. CDR3 sequence (DNA): TGTGCCAGCAGCTTATCGGGCCAGGGGGGCACAGATACGCAGTATTTT. Its translation: CASSLSGQGGTDTQYF. The variable domain in full, completed from reference TRBV7-3 and TRBJ2-3, reads GAGVSQTPSNKVTEKGKYVELRCDPISGHTALYWYRQSLGQGPEFLIYFQGTGAADDSGLPNDRFFAVRPEGSVSTLKIQRTERGDSAVYLCASSLSGQGGTDTQYFGPGTRLTVL.

The V call is TRBV6-1, the J call TRBJ1-1; no firm D call. CDR1 is MNHNS and CDR2 is SASEGT in the germline V gene. CDR3 length equals 13 residues. V was shortened by 8 bases and J by 3 bases, with 13 bases between the two germline ends. DNA of the CDR3: TGTGCCAGCGATAGAGACACCTACACTGAAGCTTTCTTT. Encoded protein: CASDRDTYTEAFF.

The genes are TRBV9 and TRBJ1-6; no clear D gene. V lost 3 bases, J lost 7 bases, and 14 bases lay in between. Germline lookup yields CDR1 SGDLS and CDR2 YYNGEE. The CDR3 consists of 15 residues. CDR3 protein: CASSAIAAGNSPLHF. In DNA form, the CDR3 reads TGTGCCAGCAGCGCCATCGCAGCTGGCAATTCACCCCTCCACTTT.

This clonotype has a count of ten or more. CDR3 amino acids: CASSGGGENYGYTF. DNA for the CDR3: TGCGCCAGCAGCGGCGGAGGGGAGAACTATGGCTACACCTTC. The V and J genes are TRBV5-1 and TRBJ1-2; tentative D call: TRBD1 (5 bases). Germline assignment: CDR1 SGHRS and CDR2 YFSETQ. The CDR3 length is 14 residues. V dropped 4 bases and J dropped 2 bases, with 12 bases sitting between them.

This chain connects TRBV6-1 to TRBJ2-5, with D possibly matching TRBD2 (5 bases). Germline lookup yields CDR1 MNHNS and CDR2 SASEGT. This CDR3 has 13 amino acids. V was cut by 6 bases and J by 5 bases, with 13 bases left in between. CDR3 sequence reads: CASSRGFGETQYF. The CDR3 bases are TGTGCCAGCAGCCGAGGGTTTGGTGAGACCCAGTACTTC.

This clonotype was seen a few times. This chain links TRBV29-1 with TRBJ2-7; D tentatively reads TRBD1 or TRBD2 (6 bases each). CDR3 length equals 13 residues. Germline CDR1 and CDR2: SQVTM and ANQGSEA. The V and J ends lost 7 bases and 0 bases respectively, with 13 bases between them. CDR3 loop: CSGGEGGSYEQYF. The CDR3 nucleotides read TGCAGCGGAGGAGAGGGGGGCTCCTACGAGCAGTACTTC.

The chain combines TRBV2 with TRBJ2-6; D is perhaps TRBD2 (6 bases). V was cut by 6 bases and J by 0 bases, with 18 bases left in between. The CDR3 is made up of 18 amino acids. Per germline, CDR1 SNHLY and CDR2 FYNNEI. For the CDR3, the DNA is TGTGCCAGCAGCCATGGGCGGGAAGTAGGCTCTGGGGCCAACGTCCTGACTTTC. Translation gives CASSHGREVGSGANVLTF.

V is TRBV7-9 and J is TRBJ1-5; a possible D gene is TRBD1 (5 bases). Deletions cut 4 bases from V and 2 bases from J, with 9 bases between. Germline loops: CDR1 SEHNR, CDR2 FQNEAQ (reference sequence). The CDR3 is 14 residues long. Here the CDR3 DNA reads TGTGCCAGCAGCTCGTCGACAGGCAATCAGCCCCAGCATTTT. Protein sequence: CASSSSTGNQPQHF.

In its sample, this clonotype was seen many times. CDR3 DNA sequence: TGTGCCAGCAGTCGGACAGACTATGGCTACACCTTC. Amino acids: CASSRTDYGYTF. The V call is TRBV28, the J call TRBJ1-2, with a tentative D call TRBD1 (6 bases). The CDR3 covers 12 residues. The germline gives CDR1 MDHEN, CDR2 SYDVKM. Trimming removed 5 bases from V and 3 bases from J, with 7 bases in between.

Note on this clonotype: A much larger clone lies a single base off, so this may be a read error. The CDR3 end shows no conserved phenylalanine or tryptophan, and so a read error is likely. The J gene is TRBJ1-5, the V gene TRBV10-3; D may be TRBD1 (5 bases). The germline V gene has CDR1 ENHRY and CDR2 SYGVKD. This CDR3 has 15 residues. V lost 6 bases to trimming and J lost 3 bases, with 15 bases between them. The CDR3 nucleotides are TGTGCCATCAGCCAGGGAGGGGTGGACAATCAGCCCCAGCATCTT. Protein product: CAISQGGVDNQPQHL.

In its sample, this clonotype was seen many times. V and J are TRBV7-3 and TRBJ2-2; no clear D gene. Per germline, CDR1 SGHTA and CDR2 FQGTGA. V lost 4 bases to trimming and J lost 5 bases, with 5 bases between them. The CDR3 is made up of 12 amino acids. The CDR3 DNA reads as TGTGCCAGCAGCTCTCTTACCGGGGAGCTGTTTTTT. Its protein product is CASSSLTGELFF.

This clonotype was seen ten or more times. The chain joins TRBV6-1 to TRBJ1-2; no definite D call. Germline CDR1 MNHNS, CDR2 SASEGT. Between the trimmed V and J ends, which lost 1 base and 4 bases, there was a span of 13 bases. The CDR3 is 15 amino acids. The CDR3 DNA follows: TGTGCCAGCAGTGAAGGCCACAGACCCCTCTATGGCTACACCTTC. This gives the protein CASSEGHRPLYGYTF.

CDR3 loop: CASSATETSGGSDTQYF. CDR3 in DNA: TGTGCCAGCAGCGCAACCGAGACTAGCGGGGGGTCAGATACGCAGTATTTT. The V gene is TRBV5-5, the J gene TRBJ2-3, with 13 bases aligning to TRBD2. The CDR3 is made up of 17 amino acids. Losses at the gene ends were 4 bases for V and 4 bases for J; bases not matched to a gene: 9. Germline CDR1 and CDR2: SGHKS and YYEKEE (reference sequence).

This clonotype was seen ten or more times. The V and J genes are TRBV28 and TRBJ1-4; unclear D gene. Germline CDR1 MDHEN, CDR2 SYDVKM. V was pared by 6 bases and J by 0 bases, with 8 bases between. CDR3 length equals 14 residues. The chain's CDR3 is CASSTPTTNEKLFF. The CDR3 DNA follows: TGTGCCAGCAGCACACCCACAACTAATGAAAAACTGTTTTTT.

In its sample, this clonotype was seen many times. The chain recombines TRBV12-3 or TRBV12-4 with TRBJ2-1; D ambiguous. CDR3 size: 12 residues. V was pared by 7 bases and J by 3 bases, with 7 bases between. The CDR3, as DNA: TGTGCCAGCAACCAAAACTACAATGAGCAGTTCTTC. Its protein product is CASNQNYNEQFF.

This clonotype was found many times. The chain recombines TRBV10-3 with TRBJ2-5, with 10 bases aligning to TRBD2. The V gene end was trimmed by 4 bases and the J gene end by 5 bases; junction bases not matched to a gene: 7. This CDR3 contains 15 residues. Germline-derived CDR1 and CDR2 are ENHRY and SYGVKD. In DNA, the CDR3 is TGTGCCATCAGTGTTGGGGCTAGCGGGGGCGAGACCCAGTACTTC. Protein product: CAISVGASGGETQYF.